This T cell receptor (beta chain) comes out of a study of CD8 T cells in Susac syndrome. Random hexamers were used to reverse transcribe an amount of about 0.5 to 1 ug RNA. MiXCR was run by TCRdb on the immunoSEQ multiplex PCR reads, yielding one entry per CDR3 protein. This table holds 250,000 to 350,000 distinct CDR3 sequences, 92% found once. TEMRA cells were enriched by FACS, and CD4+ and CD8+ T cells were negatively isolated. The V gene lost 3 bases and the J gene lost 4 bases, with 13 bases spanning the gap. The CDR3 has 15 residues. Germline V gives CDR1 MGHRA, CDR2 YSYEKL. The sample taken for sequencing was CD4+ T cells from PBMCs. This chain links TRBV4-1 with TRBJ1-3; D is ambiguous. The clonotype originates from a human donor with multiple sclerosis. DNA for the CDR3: TGCGCCAGCAGCCAGGGTCGTATTTTCGGAAACACCATATATTTT. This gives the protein CASSQGRIFGNTIYF.